Sequencing of this T cell receptor (beta chain) was carried out in a study of T cells in Graves' hyperthyroidism and ophthalmopathy (dated by TCRdb to about 2019). Looking at the study overall: Peripheral blood samples were taken at initial diagnosis, before any treatment was given. To identify TCR V-J signatures that set the groups apart, the researchers used a discovery cohort of 100 patients, made up of some 41 with Graves' ophthalmopathy and about 60 with stable Graves' hyperthyroidism. An independent validation cohort of under 20 hyperthyroidism patients and approximately 17 patients who later progressed to ophthalmopathy tested prospective prediction of ophthalmopathy. The roughly 100 discovery patients were divided at random into training and test sets in a 7:3 ratio. The study also compared thyroid tissue and blood T-cell repertoires from about six Graves' hyperthyroidism patients. Following sampling, methimazole starting at 30 mg daily was given to hyperthyroidism patients, and high-dose intravenous methylprednisolone was given to ophthalmopathy patients. The paper describes TCR Vbeta CDR3 sequencing of 135 peripheral blood samples, made up of 43 ophthalmopathy patients, roughly 72 hyperthyroidism patients and 17 progressor patients.

TCR beta CDR3 regions were amplified from RNA transcripts. A first-round RT-PCR of the TCR CDR3 used the HTBI primer set with the Qiagen OneStep RT-PCR kit. Libraries were constructed in a second round of multiplex PCR, after which size selection and purification were performed. The libraries were sequenced on an Illumina HiSeq2000 using paired-end 100 bp reads. As for how the authors treated the data: SOAPnuke was used to process the raw data, throwing out any read that contained adapters or uncalled bases, had a mean Phred below 15, or lacked an exact constant-primer or identifier match. COPE v1.2.5 was used to merge the high-quality paired reads, and each unique nucleotide sequence was defined as a clonotype. MiTCR v1.1 was used to align the clonotypes against IMGT TRBV, TRBD and TRBJ reference segments. The analysis was restricted to V-J combinations with a frequency above 0.0001, which together covered roughly 99% of the repertoires. The TCS score was defined as F50 (clonal expansion) divided by E x V (chaos), with BLOSUM62-based TCRdist calculated between CDR3 peptides within each V-J. Welch's t-statistics and random forest reduced roughly 540 V-J features to roughly 13, which were used in a naive Bayes classifier (R e1071). TCRdb reanalyzed the raw reads on its own, using fastp at Q25 for trimming and MiXCR for clone calling, and kept in-frame beta chains. Identical CDR3 protein sequences are pooled into one entry, listed with their most common genes and DNA. V and J calls and clone size were set by TCRdb, not the authors. In this sample the table shows about 290,000 distinct CDR3 sequences, roughly 13% of which occur a single time. The ten largest account for roughly 8.2% of the sample.

Stable Graves' hyperthyroidism was defined as the absence of progression to ophthalmopathy over 18 months of follow-up. The hyperthyroidism patients were between 18 and 65 years old and newly diagnosed, with a disease duration of less than 2 months. Patients with uncontrolled infections, other autoimmune diseases, pregnancy or lactation were excluded. Diagnoses were established on the basis of clinical symptoms, serum thyroxine and TRAb, thyroid ultrasound, and orbital computed tomography. PBMCs were isolated from 10 ml of fresh peripheral blood by Ficoll-Paque density gradient centrifugation. Trizol reagent was used to extract total RNA, and RNA quality was then checked on an Agilent 2100 Bioanalyzer. For CDR1 and CDR2, the germline V gene (reference sequence) lists GTSNPN and SVGIG. Taken from cysteine to phenylalanine, the CDR3 has 12 residues. Just CDR3 DNA is preserved here, 36 bases in frame from base 1. Between the V and J ends, shortened by 6 bases and 9 bases respectively, the junction contains 18 bases.

This clonotype was found many times. Its antigen is unknown. No per-base quality is available; no much larger clone lies one base away. Summary of the overall study and its limitations: During validation, the model predicted progression to ophthalmopathy a median of approximately 6.5 months ahead of onset, with roughly 65% sensitivity and around 72% specificity. No statistical method was used to fix the sample size in advance, and group allocation was not hidden from the investigators. In cross-validation, a model built on a 13 V-J signature told ophthalmopathy apart from stable hyperthyroidism with approximately 90% sensitivity and around 83% specificity, and in testing the same model reached 80%/75%. Most expanded thyroid clonotypes (frequency above 0.001) were also found in blood, which suggests that blood repertoires may mirror thyroid immune responses.

The chain is made from TRBV30 and TRBJ2-7; tentative D gene TRBD2, with 5 bases matching. What was sequenced was blood. The clonotype comes from a woman between 40 and 55 years old with Graves' hyperthyroidism. The DNA is TGTGCCTGCCGGGGAGCTGTCGTGGGGCAGTACTTC. This translates into CACRGAVVGQYF.